The 19 T cell receptor beta chains in this list originate from one sample, sequenced in a study of blood T cell repertoires in COVID-19. The assay was immunoSEQ multiplex PCR, and TCRdb's table has in-frame clones only and misses some. The sample shows about 17,000 clones, around 80% of them seen only once. Sequences were obtained from peripheral blood. These receptors originate from a man aged 55-75 years with active or convalescent COVID-19.

This chain connects TRBV29-1 to TRBJ1-1, with no clear D. The CDR3 consists of 14 residues. The V gene's germline CDR1 is SQVTM and CDR2 ANQGSEA. Trimming removed 6 bases from V and 0 bases from J, with 14 bases in between. The CDR3 reads CSVVTSSMNTEAFF. Written as DNA, the CDR3 is TGCAGCGTAGTGACAAGTTCAATGAACACTGAAGCTTTCTTT.

This clone was detected only a few times. CDR3 region: CASSSGTRANEQFF. The CDR3, as DNA: TGTGCCAGCAGCTCGGGTACTAGGGCCAATGAGCAGTTCTTC. V usage is TRBV7-9 and J usage is TRBJ2-1; maybe TRBD2 (5 bases). Germline lookup yields CDR1 SEHNR and CDR2 FQNEAQ (reference sequence). V lost 4 bases to trimming and J lost 6 bases, with 13 bases between them. CDR3 length equals 14 residues.

The chain uses TRBV7-9 and TRBJ1-2; D is possibly TRBD1 (5 bases). V gave up 5 bases and J gave up 4 bases, with 14 bases separating them. The CDR3 is 14 amino acids. Germline values: CDR1 SEHNR, CDR2 FQNEAQ (reference sequence). CDR3 nucleotide sequence: TGTGCCAGCAGCACCGCGGGGGTCGGCTATGGCTACACCTTC. Encoded protein: CASSTAGVGYGYTF.

V and J are TRBV24-1 and TRBJ1-5, with D unresolved. Looked up from germline, CDR1 is KGHDR and CDR2 is SFDVKD. The CDR3 runs to 13 residues. Deletions cut 4 bases from V and 7 bases from J, with 10 bases between. CDR3 sequence: CATSEGTLQPQHF. The CDR3 DNA follows: TGTGCCACCAGTGAGGGCACGCTCCAGCCCCAGCATTTT.

This clone occurred once. This chain links TRBV29-1 with TRBJ2-7; D is unclear. CDR1 and CDR2 (germline): SQVTM, ANQGSEA. With 7 bases removed from V and 0 bases from J, the gap between germline ends came to 13 bases. This CDR3 spans 13 amino acids. The CDR3 protein is CSANLLSSYEQYF. CDR3 coding DNA: TGCAGCGCGAACTTGCTTAGCTCCTACGAGCAGTACTTC.

This chain uses TRBV7-2 with TRBJ2-5; no reliable D call. The CDR3 spans 12 residues. The V gene lost 5 bases and the J gene lost 5 bases, with 9 bases spanning the gap. Germline V gives CDR1 SGHTA, CDR2 FQGNSA. CDR3 loop: CASSQILETQYF. The CDR3 DNA sequence: TGTGCCAGCAGCCAAATACTGGAGACCCAGTACTTC.

The gene calls are TRBV18 and TRBJ1-4; maybe TRBD1 (6 bases). The germline gives CDR1 KGHSH, CDR2 LQKENI. The CDR3 has 17 amino acids. The V and J ends lost 5 bases and 4 bases respectively, with 20 bases between them. CDR3 amino acids: CASSAVGSPGVNEKLFF. CDR3 sequence (DNA): TGTGCCAGCTCAGCAGTGGGGAGTCCAGGGGTTAATGAAAAACTGTTTTTT.

The chain joins TRBV5-1 to TRBJ2-3; the D gene is possibly TRBD1 (6 bases). The CDR3 has 16 amino acids. Trimming pared 1 base from V and 2 bases from J, leaving 14 bases between. Germline V gene data show CDR1 as SGHRS and CDR2 as YFSETQ. The CDR3 nucleotides read TGCGCCAGCAGCTTGAATGGGGACACAGACACAGATACGCAGTATTTT. Translation gives CASSLNGDTDTDTQYF. Full variable domain (remainder filled in from reference TRBV5-1 and TRBJ2-3): KAGVTQTPRYLIKTRGQQVTLSCSPISGHRSVSWYQQTPGQGLQFLFEYFSETQRNKGNFPGRFSGRQFSNSRSEMNVSTLELGDSALYLCASSLNGDTDTDTQYFGPGTRLTVL.

The V and J genes are TRBV14 and TRBJ2-1; possible D gene TRBD2, 6 bases. The CDR3 runs to 15 residues. With 0 bases removed from V and 6 bases from J, the gap between germline ends came to 12 bases. CDR1 and CDR2 from the germline V gene are SGHDN and FVKESK. CDR3 region: CASSQDFPSVNEQFF. The CDR3 DNA follows: TGTGCCAGCAGCCAAGATTTCCCTAGCGTCAATGAGCAGTTCTTC.

Sample share makes this clone medium-sized (0.01 to 0.1%). The rearrangement joins TRBV11-2 to TRBJ2-7, with TRBD1 identical over 7 bases. Germline V gene lookup returns CDR1 SGHAT and CDR2 FQNNGV. The trim removed 5 bases at V and 6 bases at J, leaving 7 bases unmatched. This CDR3 is 13 amino acids long. The CDR3 sequence: CASSAGTVIEQYF. DNA of the CDR3: TGTGCCAGCAGCGCCGGGACAGTTATCGAGCAGTACTTC.

J is TRBJ2-3 and V is TRBV7-3; 12 nucleotides agree with TRBD2. The CDR3 runs 16 residues. CDR1 SGHTA and CDR2 FQGTGA come from the germline V gene. The trim removed 3 bases at V and 7 bases at J, leaving 8 bases unmatched. This CDR3 reads CASSLSPSGGAYTQYF. The DNA of the CDR3 is TGTGCCAGCAGCTTGAGCCCTAGCGGGGGGGCATATACGCAGTATTTT.

The chain couples TRBV18 to TRBJ2-2, with unresolved D. The CDR3 runs 13 residues. Germline V gene data show CDR1 as KGHSH and CDR2 as LQKENI. The V end was cut by 3 bases, the J end by 7 bases, with 9 bases between. CDR3 amino acids: CASSPSSRGELFF. The CDR3 coding sequence is TGTGCCAGCTCACCGTCGAGCCGCGGGGAGCTGTTTTTT. The full variable domain, in which reference TRBV18 and TRBJ2-2 provide the parts outside the CDR3, is NAGVMQNPRHLVRRRGQEARLRCSPMKGHSHVYWYRQLPEEGLKFMVYLQKENIIDESGMPKERFSAEFPKEGPSILRIQQVVRGDSAAYFCASSPSSRGELFFGEGSRLTVL.

The CDR3 DNA sequence: TGTGCCAGCAGCCCAGGGGGAGAGAGCTCCTATAATTCACCCCTCCACTTT. It translates to CASSPGGESSYNSPLHF. The chain employs TRBV3-1 (or the pseudogene TRBV3-2) and TRBJ1-6; TRBD1 aligns across 7 bases. The V gene end was trimmed by 4 bases and the J gene end by 0 bases; junction bases not matched to a gene: 6. CDR3 length: 17 amino acids. Germline CDR1 and CDR2: LGHDT and YNNKEL (reference sequence).

The genes are TRBV5-5 and TRBJ2-7; 11 bases map to TRBD1. V trimming: 3 bases; J trimming: 4 bases; junction bases outside the gene matches: 12. The germline V gene has CDR1 SGHKS and CDR2 YYEKEE (reference sequence). The CDR3 is 17 amino acids. The CDR3 nucleotides are TGTGCCAGCAGCTCCGCGCCACGGGACAGGGGGAGGTACGAGCAGTACTTC. Protein product: CASSSAPRDRGRYEQYF.

The rearrangement joins TRBV28 to TRBJ1-2; 9 bases fit TRBD1. The V gene's germline CDR1 is MDHEN and CDR2 SYDVKM. Germline trimming cut 8 bases from V and 4 bases from J; bases unmatched to any gene: 8. This CDR3 is 14 amino acids long. The CDR3 DNA follows: TGTGCCAGCCTTACCCGGGACAGGGTCTATGGCTACACCTTC. This encodes CASLTRDRVYGYTF.

In this sample, this clone turned up a few times. The rearrangement uses TRBV5-1 and TRBJ2-1; 8 bases map to TRBD1. The trim removed 0 bases at V and 4 bases at J, leaving 6 bases unmatched. This CDR3 contains 16 residues. Germline CDR1 is SGHRS and CDR2 is YFSETQ. The CDR3 loop reads CASSLARDRSYNEQFF. The CDR3 DNA sequence: TGCGCCAGCAGCTTGGCCAGGGACAGGTCTTACAATGAGCAGTTCTTC.

CDR3 DNA: TGTGCCAGCAGTGAAGAAGACAGGGAGGAGACCCAGTACTTC. Translation: CASSEEDREETQYF. The chain recombines TRBV2 with TRBJ2-5; 7 bases are a match to TRBD1. Per the germline V gene, CDR1 is SNHLY and CDR2 is FYNNEI. V was pared by 1 base and J by 5 bases, with 4 bases of the junction left unmatched. The length of the CDR3 is 14 residues.

The CDR3 DNA is TGTGCCAGCAGTCTAGCGGGGGGGCGGGAGACCCAGTACTTC. Its translation is CASSLAGGRETQYF. This chain uses TRBV28 with TRBJ2-5, with 12 bases lining up with TRBD2. Germline loops: CDR1 MDHEN, CDR2 SYDVKM. The V segment lost 5 bases and the J segment 5 bases; nucleotides outside the gene matches: 3. The CDR3 covers 14 residues.

The CDR3 sequence: CASSTGDIIAKNIQYF. Here the CDR3 DNA reads TGTGCCAGTAGTACAGGGGATATAATAGCCAAAAACATTCAGTACTTC. The genes are TRBV19 and TRBJ2-4; D possibly corresponds to TRBD1 (6 bases). In germline, CDR1 is LNHDA, CDR2 SQIVND (reference sequence). V was shortened by 4 bases and J by 0 bases, with 13 bases between the two germline ends. The CDR3 covers 16 residues.